This TCR beta chain was retrieved from a study of T-cell memory formation after mild COVID-19. Across the whole study: Most TCR clusters belonged to a single donor. Study outcomes and limitations: Contracting CD8+ clones were enriched in EMRA, CD4+ mainly in CM and EM. Clones that shrank (day 15 to 85) were balanced CD4/CD8, whereas later expanders leaned CD4+. Memory cells collected pre-infection included some clones that later responded, suggesting cross-reactive memory joined.

The CDR3 length is 14 residues. Germline-derived CDR1 and CDR2 are SGHRS and YFSETQ. Trimming took 6 bases from V and 3 from J; bases not matched to a gene: 4. One entry per CDR3 protein results from TCRdb running MiXCR on the 5' RACE reads. The repertoire has 350,000 to 450,000 distinct CDR3 sequences, over 13% of them found once; the top ten carry around 22%. This clonotype was counted only a few times. No antigen is known for it. This chain uses TRBV5-1 with TRBJ2-1; 9 bases agree with TRBD1. What was sequenced was PBMCs or a T cell subset sorted from them (not recorded which). The TCR sequence derives from a man in his late teens or twenties who had mild COVID-19 (a few samples of this study predate the infection). Cell type and time point are not known. The CDR3 bases are TGCGCCAGCATAGCGGACAGGGGCTACAATGAGCAGTTCTTC. It translates to CASIADRGYNEQFF.